This T cell receptor (beta chain) was observed in a study of T cells after posttransplantation cyclophosphamide. Cyclophosphamide on days +3 and +4 followed busulfan-fludarabine conditioning and a marrow graft. TCRdb's table, derived via immunoSEQ multiplex PCR, lists solely in-frame clones and lacks some. Of fewer than 20,000 clones listed, almost 95% are singletons. V lost 7 bases and J lost 7; bases outside the gene matches: 8. The CDR3 sequence is 14 residues long. Germline loops: CDR1 SGHVS, CDR2 FNYEAQ. The V call is TRBV7-6, the J call TRBJ2-7; 12 nucleotides agree with TRBD2. The sequencing here drew on CD4+ T cells sorted from blood, taken after allogeneic stem cell transplant with posttransplant cyclophosphamide. This TCR derives from a male patient between 60 and 69 years old who received an allogeneic stem cell transplant from a related donor and was CMV-positive. Some T cells may be transferred from the graft donor. Here the CDR3 DNA reads TGTGCCAGCAACCTACTAGCGGGGGGTGGAGAGCAGTACTTC. It yields the protein CASNLLAGGGEQYF.